The 25 T cell receptor beta chains below all came from one sample that was sequenced in a study of blood T cells in healthy people across ages. Then a second PCR, running roughly 7 to 11 cycles, was carried out with a sample-barcoded 5' primer and a J-beta primer mix. Using its own MiXCR run on the 5' RACE reads, TCRdb lists one record per CDR3 protein. The data hold 700,000 or so distinct CDR3 sequences, with roughly 41% observed a single time. Sequences were obtained from blood. These receptors all stem from a man at least 80 years old in good health.

V and J are TRBV20-1 and TRBJ1-5, with D maybe TRBD1 (6 bases). V gave up 4 bases and J gave up 4 bases, with 20 bases separating them. Per the germline V gene, CDR1 is DFQATT and CDR2 is SNEGSKA (reference sequence). The CDR3 has 16 residues. The CDR3 sequence is CSATTRDTVSNQPQHF. CDR3 in DNA: TGCAGTGCTACCACTCGGGACACCGTTAGTAATCAGCCCCAGCATTTT.

A few counts support this clonotype. The CDR3 loop is CASSGGTPGTNEKLFF. The CDR3 coding sequence is TGTGCCAGCAGTGGTGGGACACCCGGAACTAATGAAAAACTGTTTTTT. The chain has TRBV2 and TRBJ1-4, with D possibly being TRBD1 (6 bases). V lost 4 bases and J 1 base, leaving 13 bases between the germline ends. In germline, CDR1 is SNHLY, CDR2 FYNNEI. CDR3 size: 16 residues.

The chain employs TRBV28 and TRBJ1-2, with unresolved D. This CDR3 contains 17 residues. The V and J ends lost 3 bases and 4 bases respectively, with 21 bases between them. The germline gives CDR1 MDHEN, CDR2 SYDVKM. CDR3 protein: CASSFPQESFLGYGYTF. The CDR3 region has the DNA TGTGCCAGCAGTTTCCCCCAGGAAAGTTTCCTGGGCTATGGCTACACCTTC.

This clonotype was observed a few times. It may be a read error: a sequence one base away is much more abundant. V gene TRBV6-2 or TRBV6-3 combines with J gene TRBJ2-1; D call uncertain. The CDR3 has 14 amino acids. From germline, CDR1 is MNHEY and CDR2 SVGEGT. V was cut by 6 bases and J by 8 bases, with 17 bases left in between. CDR3 DNA: TGTGCCAGCAGCGATCGCCTCCCAGGCGATGAGCAGTTCTTC. Translating it yields CASSDRLPGDEQFF.

This chain links TRBV4-2 with TRBJ2-1; TRBD2 aligns across 8 bases. CDR1 and CDR2 from the germline V gene are LGHNA and YNFKEQ. The CDR3 runs to 18 residues. The V and J ends lost 0 bases and 6 bases, in that order; junction bases with no gene match: 13. The CDR3 sequence is CASSQEVFGGRRGNEQFF. Written as DNA, the CDR3 is TGTGCCAGCAGCCAAGAAGTGTTTGGCGGGAGGCGGGGCAATGAGCAGTTCTTC.

This clonotype was seen a few times. This chain joins TRBV12-3 or TRBV12-4 and TRBJ1-5; D gene unclear. The V end lost 5 bases, the J end lost 9 bases, and 14 bases lay between the germline ends. CDR3 length equals 13 residues. The CDR3 here is CASSPTQQLPQHF. CDR3 nucleotide sequence: TGTGCCAGCAGTCCTACCCAACAGTTGCCCCAGCATTTT.

This clonotype was seen only a few times. The genes are TRBV7-2 and TRBJ1-2; D is unclear. V dropped 1 base and J dropped 1 base, with 10 bases sitting between them. Germline V CDR1 and CDR2: SGHTA, FQGNSA. CDR3 length: 15 amino acids. In DNA form, the CDR3 reads TGTGCCAGCAGCTTAGGTGGACGCTTTAACTATGGCTACACCTTC. Encoded protein: CASSLGGRFNYGYTF.

This sequence joins TRBV10-2 and TRBJ2-7, with 7 nucleotides matching TRBD2. The J call is uncertain, as TRBJ2-5 better fits the DNA end. CDR1 and CDR2 from the germline V gene are WSHSY and SAAADI. The CDR3 runs to 11 residues. This chain's CDR3 is CASLRGETQYF. The CDR3 DNA reads as TGCGCCAGCCTGCGGGGGGAGACCCAGTACTTC.

V usage is TRBV6-1 and J usage is TRBJ1-5; D is undetermined. Germline assignment: CDR1 MNHNS and CDR2 SASEGT. V gave up 7 bases and J gave up 4 bases, with 11 bases separating them. The CDR3 sequence is 13 residues long. CDR3 in amino acids: CASNGQSNQPQHF. The CDR3 DNA reads as TGTGCCAGCAACGGGCAGAGTAATCAGCCCCAGCATTTT.

This chain uses TRBV20-1 with TRBJ2-1, with 7 bases that match TRBD2. This CDR3 region has 16 residues. CDR1 DFQATT and CDR2 SNEGSKA come from the germline V gene (reference sequence). Germline trimming cut 1 base from V and 0 bases from J; bases unmatched to any gene: 6. This CDR3 reads CSARVSGRSSYNEQFF. Written as DNA, the CDR3 is TGCAGTGCTAGAGTCTCCGGGAGGAGCTCCTACAATGAGCAGTTCTTC.

The chain uses TRBV7-2 and TRBJ2-7, with TRBD2 as a possible D gene (5 bases). The CDR3 has 15 amino acids. The germline V gene encodes CDR1 SGHTA and CDR2 FQGNSA. The ends were cut back, 1 base at V and 3 bases at J, with 13 bases in the middle. CDR3 sequence (DNA): TGTGCCAGCAGCTTAGAATTCGCTAGCATCTACGAGCAGTACTTC. Residues: CASSLEFASIYEQYF.

The chain combines TRBV5-1 with TRBJ2-7; a weak D match, TRBD2 (7 bases). V lost 0 bases, J lost 0 bases, and 13 bases lay in between. CDR3 size: 16 residues. Germline CDR1 is SGHRS and CDR2 is YFSETQ. The CDR3: CASSLGARGPSYEQYF. CDR3 DNA: TGCGCCAGCAGCTTGGGGGCGCGGGGGCCCTCCTACGAGCAGTACTTC.

Worth noting for this clonotype: This could be a read error, since a much larger clone is one nucleotide away. This chain connects TRBV29-1 to TRBJ2-7, with TRBD2 identical over 8 bases. From germline, CDR1 is SQVTM and CDR2 ANQGSEA. The CDR3 sequence is 13 residues long. CDR3 sequence: CNSRGRGAYEQYF. The CDR3 nucleotides are TGCAACTCGCGAGGGCGGGGGGCCTACGAGCAGTACTTC.

The chain couples TRBV7-2 to TRBJ2-7; TRBD1 agrees at 9 bases. Per the germline V gene, CDR1 is SGHTA and CDR2 is FQGNSA. Trimming removed 8 bases from V and 4 bases from J; junction bases left unmatched: 9. This CDR3 has 14 amino acids. CDR3 region: CASCIGTGRYEQYF. The CDR3 region has the DNA TGTGCCAGCTGTATCGGGACAGGGAGGTACGAGCAGTACTTC.

The chain carries TRBV6-2 or TRBV6-3 and TRBJ2-1; D may match TRBD1 or TRBD2 (5 bases each). The ends were cut back, 6 bases at V and 3 bases at J, with 12 bases in the middle. The CDR3 sequence is 14 residues long. Per the germline V gene, CDR1 is MNHEY and CDR2 is SVGEGT. The CDR3 region is CASSGTSLYNEQFF. The CDR3 DNA follows: TGTGCCAGCAGCGGGACCTCCCTCTACAATGAGCAGTTCTTC.

This clonotype was counted many times. The chain combines TRBV6-5 with TRBJ2-3, with 8 bases matching TRBD1. The CDR3 runs 14 residues. V shed 5 bases and J 5 bases; nucleotides not matched to a gene: 6. Germline V gene data show CDR1 as MNHEY and CDR2 as SVGAGI. CDR3 protein: CASSRTGNRDTQYF. DNA of the CDR3: TGTGCCAGCAGTCGGACAGGGAATAGAGATACGCAGTATTTT.

The chain couples TRBV5-1 to TRBJ2-4; D call uncertain. The J call may be incorrect, as the DNA end agrees better with TRBJ2-5. Germline V gene sequence: CDR1 SGHRS, CDR2 YFSETQ. This CDR3 region has 18 residues. The CDR3 region has the DNA TGCGCCAGCAGCTTGGCCCTGGGCATTACGGCAAGACAAGAGACCCAGTACTTC. It translates to CASSLALGITARQETQYF.

The chain couples TRBV20-1 to TRBJ2-3; 11 bases align to TRBD2. CDR3 length equals 15 residues. CDR1 and CDR2 from the germline V gene are DFQATT and SNEGSKA (reference sequence). Germline trimming cut 3 bases from V and 2 bases from J; bases unmatched to any gene: 4. The CDR3 reads CSASRLAGTTDTQYF. The CDR3 coding sequence is TGCAGTGCTAGCAGACTAGCGGGGACCACAGATACGCAGTATTTT.

CDR3 in DNA: TGTGCCAGCAGCTTTCTAGCGGGGGGGCGTTTCGATGAGCAGTTCTTC. Translating it yields CASSFLAGGRFDEQFF. The gene calls are TRBV7-2 and TRBJ2-1; 12 bases fit TRBD2. The trim removed 3 bases at V and 8 bases at J, leaving 8 bases unmatched. The CDR3 is 16 residues long. In germline, CDR1 is SGHTA, CDR2 FQGNSA.

V usage is TRBV12-3 or TRBV12-4 and J usage is TRBJ1-6, with D unresolved. Trimming removed 6 bases at V and 9 bases at J, with 6 bases between. This CDR3 region has 11 residues. The CDR3 spells CASSRISPLHF. DNA of the CDR3: TGTGCCAGCAGCAGGATTTCACCCCTCCACTTT.

V is TRBV7-8 and J is TRBJ2-5; tentatively, D is TRBD2 (6 bases). The V gene's germline CDR1 is SGHVS and CDR2 FQNEAQ. The CDR3 has 15 amino acids. Trimming shortened V by 4 bases and J by 1 base, and 13 bases separated the two germline ends. The CDR3 sequence is CASSSSSSAQETQYF. The DNA for the CDR3 is TGTGCCAGCAGCTCAAGCTCTAGCGCCCAAGAGACCCAGTACTTC.

The chain couples TRBV7-2 to TRBJ2-2; D gene uncertain. CDR3 size: 14 residues. V lost 1 base to trimming and J lost 4 bases, with 7 bases between them. Per the germline V gene, CDR1 is SGHTA and CDR2 is FQGNSA. CDR3 region: CASSLGGSTGELFF. The CDR3 DNA reads TGTGCCAGCAGCTTAGGGGGTTCCACCGGGGAGCTGTTTTTT.

This clonotype was seen a handful of times. The chain combines TRBV4-3 with TRBJ2-7, with D maybe TRBD2 (6 bases). The length of the CDR3 is 15 residues. The V and J ends lost 4 bases and 0 bases respectively, with 13 bases between them. The germline CDR1 and CDR2 sequences are LGHNA and YSLEER. The CDR3 is CASSLNPGGSYEQYF. The CDR3 coding sequence is TGCGCCAGCAGCCTTAATCCCGGGGGCTCCTACGAGCAGTACTTC.

This clonotype has a single count. The V gene is TRBV6-2 or TRBV6-3, the J gene TRBJ2-5; D unresolved. V lost 5 bases, J lost 5 bases, and 6 bases lay in between. CDR1 and CDR2 (germline): MNHEY, SVGEGT. CDR3 length: 11 residues. CDR3 amino acids: CASSRPETQYF. The CDR3 DNA follows: TGTGCCAGCAGTCGGCCGGAGACCCAGTACTTC.

This clonotype was picked up a small number of times. This chain uses TRBV28 with TRBJ1-2; maybe TRBD1 (5 bases). The CDR3 runs 15 residues. The V gene lost 1 base and the J gene lost 0 bases, with 9 bases spanning the gap. Germline values: CDR1 MDHEN, CDR2 SYDVKM. CDR3 sequence: CASSLSQGANYGYTF. The DNA for the CDR3 is TGTGCCAGCAGTTTATCCCAGGGAGCTAACTATGGCTACACCTTC.